This paragraph covers one TCR beta chain sequence. The record originates from a study of blood T cell repertoires in COVID-19. In assigning cohorts, the study relied on participant-reported clinical history. Per the original methods: Amplification with reference gene primers provided the estimates of nucleated cell counts. Here immunoSEQ multiplex PCR was the method, and the copy in TCRdb shows in-frame clones only, minus some. Clone size and V and J calls were adopted from that table, with D and trimming inferred from the DNA. The sample comprises a few hundred thousand clones, around 82% of which are singletons, and about 7.7% rests with the top ten. Sequenced sample: PBMCs or T cells enriched from blood (not recorded which). The origin of this receptor is a middle-aged woman with acute COVID-19.

The CDR3 loop is CASSQDLRGEAFF. CDR3 in DNA: TGTGCCAGCAGCCAAGATCTTAGGGGTGAAGCTTTCTTT. This chain joins TRBV14 and TRBJ1-1; TRBD1 is a possible D gene (5 bases). Between the trimmed V and J ends, which lost 0 bases and 7 bases, there was a span of 9 bases. Germline V gene data show CDR1 as SGHDN and CDR2 as FVKESK. This CDR3 region has 13 residues.